This T cell receptor beta chain was sequenced in a study of blood T cell repertoires in COVID-19. The V end was cut by 3 bases, the J end by 5 bases, with 12 bases between. The CDR3 length is 14 residues. Germline V gives CDR1 MNHEY, CDR2 SMNVEV (reference sequence). Participant ages covered roughly 18 to 89 years across around 22 US areas. Clones were read by immunoSEQ multiplex PCR, and TCRdb kept only the in-frame ones, dropping some. The data show fewer than 250,000 clones, 65% to 90% seen once. The rearrangement joins TRBV27 to TRBJ2-3, with D possibly being TRBD1 (7 bases). The TCR originated in a woman aged 40 to 50 with acute COVID-19. Sequences were obtained from PBMCs or T cells enriched from blood (not recorded which). DNA for the CDR3: TGTGCCAGCAGTTTTAACAGGGGAGGAGATACGCAGTATTTT. Its translation: CASSFNRGGDTQYF.